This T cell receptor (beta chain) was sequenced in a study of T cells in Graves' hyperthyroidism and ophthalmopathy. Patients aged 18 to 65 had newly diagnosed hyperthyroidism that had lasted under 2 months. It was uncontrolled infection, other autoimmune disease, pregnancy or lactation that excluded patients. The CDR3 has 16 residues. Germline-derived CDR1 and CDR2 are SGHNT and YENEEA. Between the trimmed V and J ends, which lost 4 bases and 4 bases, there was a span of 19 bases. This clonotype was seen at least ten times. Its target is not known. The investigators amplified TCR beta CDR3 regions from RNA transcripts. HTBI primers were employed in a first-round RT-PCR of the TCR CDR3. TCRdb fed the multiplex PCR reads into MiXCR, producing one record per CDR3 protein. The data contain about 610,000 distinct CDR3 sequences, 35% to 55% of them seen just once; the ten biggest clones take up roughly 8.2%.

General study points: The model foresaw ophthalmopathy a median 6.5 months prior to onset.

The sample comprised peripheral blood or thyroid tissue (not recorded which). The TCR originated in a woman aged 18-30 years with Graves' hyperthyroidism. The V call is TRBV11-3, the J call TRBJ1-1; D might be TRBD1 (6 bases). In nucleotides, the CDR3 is TGTGCCAGCAGCTCTATCGCAGGGGCGCTAGGCACTGAAGCTTTCTTT. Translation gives CASSSIAGALGTEAFF. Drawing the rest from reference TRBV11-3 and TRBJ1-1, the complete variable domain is EAGVVQSPRYKIIEKKQPVAFWCNPISGHNTLYWYLQNLGQGPELLIRYENEEAVDDSQLPKDRFSAERLKGVDSTLKIQPAELGDSAVYLCASSSIAGALGTEAFFGQGTRLTVV.